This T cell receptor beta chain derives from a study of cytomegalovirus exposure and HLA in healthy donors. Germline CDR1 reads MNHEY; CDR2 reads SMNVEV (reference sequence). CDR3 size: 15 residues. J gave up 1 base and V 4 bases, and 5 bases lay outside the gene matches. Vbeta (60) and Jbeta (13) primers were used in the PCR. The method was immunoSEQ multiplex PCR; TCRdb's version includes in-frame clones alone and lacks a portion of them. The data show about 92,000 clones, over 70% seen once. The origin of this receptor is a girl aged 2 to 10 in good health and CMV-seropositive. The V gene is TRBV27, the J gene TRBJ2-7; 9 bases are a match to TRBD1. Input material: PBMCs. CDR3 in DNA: TGTGCCAGCAGTTCAACAGGGGGCAGGTCCTACGAGCAGTACTTC. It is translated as CASSSTGGRSYEQYF.